The clone carrying this T cell receptor beta chain was seen a handful of times. Its specificity is unknown. The data were obtained in a study of T-cell reconstitution after alpha-beta-depleted transplantation in children. Using unique molecular identifiers, the investigators prepared the TCRbeta library. TCRdb analysed the PCR reads with MiXCR anew, one entry per CDR3 protein. The sample includes hundreds of thousands of distinct CDR3 sequences, around 14% of them seen just once. Study findings and constraints: Surviving recipient T cells and thymic progenitors accounted for the high day-60 TCRbeta diversity observed in some patients. Newly produced T cells mostly provided counts and TCRbeta diversity after one year, as hyperexpanded clones declined. By about two months after transplant, alpha-beta T cells reportedly arose from several hundred graft clones that had expanded.

The receptor comes from a girl aged 2-9 years with congenital amegakaryocytic thrombocytopenia, due to receive a stem cell transplant. The input for sequencing was PBMCs, taken before TCRalphabeta/CD19-depleted stem cell transplant.

The CDR3 sequence is CASSQEGQGNEQFF. The CDR3 bases are TGTGCCAGCAGCCAAGAGGGACAGGGCAATGAGCAGTTCTTC. The chain uses TRBV3-1 and TRBJ2-1; 9 bases are shared with TRBD1. The CDR3 length is 14 residues. The germline CDR1 and CDR2 sequences are LGHDT and YNNKEL (reference sequence). The V and J ends lost 0 bases and 6 bases, in that order; junction bases with no gene match: 0.